The clone carrying this TCR beta chain was detected once. TCRdb keeps only in-frame clones here, not all; method: immunoSEQ multiplex PCR. The sample has approximately 150,000 clones, 87% seen once. This record comes from a study of blood T cell repertoires in COVID-19. The CDR3 contains 15 residues. V was shortened by 8 bases and J by 3 bases, with 17 bases between the two germline ends. CDR1 SNHLY and CDR2 FYNNEI come from the germline V gene. The chain is built from TRBV2 and TRBJ2-1; D is unresolved. The sample taken for sequencing was PBMCs or T cells enriched from blood (not recorded which). The receptor's source is a woman aged 40 to 50 who had been exposed to COVID-19. In DNA form, the CDR3 reads TGTGCCAGCCCGTCGTCTTCGGCAGGCTACAATGAGCAGTTCTTC. Encoded protein: CASPSSSAGYNEQFF.